The 18 T cell receptor beta chains listed next were all sequenced from one sample in a study of T cell responses to AZD1222 COVID-19 vaccine. Sequenced by immunoSEQ multiplex PCR; TCRdb stores in-frame clones only, minus some. The data hold about 120,000 clones, with about nine tenths observed a single time. Here the sequenced sample was peripheral blood, taken on day 0 of AZD1222 vaccination. The source of these receptors is an adult in good health.

The rearrangement links TRBV28 to TRBJ2-3, with 9 nucleotides matching TRBD2. Germline V CDR1 and CDR2: MDHEN, SYDVKM. V shed 11 bases, J shed 2 bases, and the junction held 11 bases outside the gene matches. The length of the CDR3 is 15 residues. The CDR3 nucleotides are TGTGCCCTCGGGGTAGCGGGGGCGATCACAGATACGCAGTATTTT. Its translation: CALGVAGAITDTQYF. Looking up the rest from reference TRBV28 and TRBJ2-3 gives the full variable domain: DVKVTQSSRYLVKRTGEKVFLECVQDMDHENMFWYRQDPGLGLRLIYFSYDVKMKEKGDIPEGYSVSREKKERFSLILESASTNQTSMYLCALGVAGAITDTQYFGPGTRLTVL.

The CDR3 region is CASSLGNTGELFF. The CDR3 DNA is TGTGCCAGCAGTTTGGGGAACACCGGGGAGCTGTTTTTT. This chain links TRBV12-3 or TRBV12-4 with TRBJ2-2, with D hard to call. The CDR3 is 13 residues long. The V end lost 3 bases, the J end lost 1 base, and 3 bases lay between the germline ends.

The chain carries TRBV5-6 and TRBJ1-5; weak D call: TRBD1 (5 bases). The V end lost 1 base, the J end lost 3 bases, and 14 bases lay between the germline ends. This CDR3 region has 16 residues. CDR1 is SGHDT, CDR2 YYEEEE, per germline. The CDR3 loop reads CASSLWSTAYNQPQHF. As DNA, the CDR3 is TGTGCCAGCAGCTTGTGGTCGACAGCATACAATCAGCCCCAGCATTTT.

The chain couples TRBV6-5 to TRBJ2-7; 7 bases match TRBD1. V was clipped by 7 bases and J by 12 bases; unmatched bases: 9. The CDR3 has 11 amino acids. Germline CDR1 MNHEY, CDR2 SVGAGI. CDR3 in amino acids: CASMTGLGGYF. DNA for the CDR3: TGTGCCAGCATGACAGGGTTAGGGGGGTACTTC.

The chain recombines TRBV7-2 with TRBJ1-3; D remains ambiguous. The germline V gene encodes CDR1 SGHTA and CDR2 FQGNSA. This CDR3 spans 14 amino acids. The V end lost 5 bases, the J end lost 0 bases, and 8 bases lay between the germline ends. The CDR3 bases are TGTGCCAGCAGCATGCATAGCTCTGGAAACACCATATATTTT. Protein product: CASSMHSSGNTIYF.

This chain connects TRBV28 to TRBJ2-7; no clear D. Germline-derived CDR1 and CDR2 are MDHEN and SYDVKM. CDR3 length equals 13 residues. The V end lost 4 bases, the J end lost 1 base, and 8 bases lay between the germline ends. CDR3 sequence (DNA): TGTGCCAGCAGTTCGCCATCTTCCTACGAGCAGTACTTC. It yields the protein CASSSPSSYEQYF. Supplemented by reference TRBV28 and TRBJ2-7, the full variable domain reads DVKVTQSSRYLVKRTGEKVFLECVQDMDHENMFWYRQDPGLGLRLIYFSYDVKMKEKGDIPEGYSVSREKKERFSLILESASTNQTSMYLCASSSPSSYEQYFGPGTRLTVT.

The chain links TRBV7-9 to TRBJ2-7; 7 positions match TRBD1. This CDR3 has 13 residues. The V gene end was trimmed by 5 bases and the J gene end by 4 bases; junction bases not matched to a gene: 5. In germline, CDR1 is SEHNR, CDR2 FQNEAQ (reference sequence). The CDR3: CASSPRQGYEQYF. The DNA for the CDR3 is TGTGCCAGCAGCCCCAGACAGGGTTACGAGCAGTACTTC.

The chain has TRBV19 and TRBJ1-5; TRBD1 agrees at 9 bases. CDR1 is LNHDA and CDR2 is SQIVND in the germline V gene (reference sequence). Trimming cost V 3 bases and J 0 bases; bases outside gene matches: 6. The CDR3 consists of 17 residues. CDR3 protein: CASSMWDRVGSNQPQHF. The CDR3 nucleotides read TGTGCCAGTAGTATGTGGGACAGGGTGGGTAGCAATCAGCCCCAGCATTTT.

This clone was recorded once. This sequence joins TRBV25-1 and TRBJ1-1; D is ambiguous. The CDR3 covers 13 residues. V lost 1 base and J 5 bases, leaving 8 bases between the germline ends. The germline V gene has CDR1 MGHDK and CDR2 SYGVNS. The CDR3 DNA is TGTGCCAGCAGTGAATCCCCACGGACTGAAGCTTTCTTT. Amino acid sequence: CASSESPRTEAFF.

The gene calls are TRBV28 and TRBJ1-1; the D is unclear. Germline CDR1 reads MDHEN; CDR2 reads SYDVKM. Trimming removed 6 bases from V and 0 bases from J, with 11 bases in between. This CDR3 spans 14 amino acids. The CDR3 DNA follows: TGTGCCAGCAGCACGGGAGTCATGAACACTGAAGCTTTCTTT. Its protein is CASSTGVMNTEAFF.

V and J are TRBV9 and TRBJ2-7; 9 bases match TRBD2. V lost 3 bases, J lost 13 bases, and 14 bases stayed unmatched. The CDR3 loop spans 14 amino acids. Looked up from germline, CDR1 is SGDLS and CDR2 is YYNGEE. CDR3 amino acids: CASSATGTSSQIYF. CDR3 DNA sequence: TGTGCCAGCAGCGCGACCGGGACTAGCTCTCAAATATACTTC.

V usage is TRBV19 and J usage is TRBJ1-3; D unclear. CDR1 and CDR2 from the germline V gene are LNHDA and SQIVND (reference sequence). V lost 4 bases and J lost 2, with 15 bases in between. This CDR3 comprises 16 residues. The CDR3 DNA is TGTGCCAGTAGTAGACGCACTAGTGACCCTGGAAACACCATATATTTT. It yields the protein CASSRRTSDPGNTIYF.

The chain uses TRBV5-6 and TRBJ2-7; D gene uncertain. V was pared by 4 bases and J by 0 bases, with 11 bases between. CDR3 size: 14 residues. In germline, CDR1 is SGHDT, CDR2 YYEEEE. The CDR3 region is CASSIRSRSYEQYF. The DNA of the CDR3 is TGTGCCAGCAGCATCCGGTCGCGCTCCTACGAGCAGTACTTC.

The chain links TRBV7-9 to TRBJ1-2, with TRBD1 identical over 7 bases. Germline V gene sequence: CDR1 SEHNR, CDR2 FQNEAQ (reference sequence). V shed 9 bases and J 7 bases; nucleotides not matched to a gene: 11. The CDR3 is made up of 13 amino acids. CDR3 nucleotides: TGTGCCAGTCGGACAGGACAAAAAGGTGGCTACACCTTC. It is translated as CASRTGQKGGYTF.

The chain combines TRBV20-1 with TRBJ1-6; 8 nucleotides match TRBD1. Germline CDR1 is DFQATT and CDR2 is SNEGSKA (reference sequence). This CDR3 is 14 amino acids long. The V and J ends lost 3 bases and 6 bases, in that order; junction bases with no gene match: 4. For the CDR3, the DNA is TGCAGTGCTAGTCTCGGGACAGGTAATTCACCCCTCCACTTT. Residues: CSASLGTGNSPLHF.

The V call is TRBV5-6, the J call TRBJ2-3, with 8 bases matching TRBD2. Unmatched junction bases numbered 14, after V lost 1 base and J lost 4 bases. The germline V gene has CDR1 SGHDT and CDR2 YYEEEE. This CDR3 is built from 18 residues. The CDR3 coding sequence is TGTGCCAGCAGCTTGCTCTTAACGGCCGGGAGGGTTCCAGATACGCAGTATTTT. Residues: CASSLLLTAGRVPDTQYF.

V gene TRBV19 combines with J gene TRBJ1-5, with TRBD1 identical over 9 bases. Germline lookup yields CDR1 LNHDA and CDR2 SQIVND (reference sequence). The V segment lost 10 bases and the J segment 2 bases; nucleotides outside the gene matches: 9. The CDR3 is made up of 15 amino acids. CDR3 region: CATGQGGFGNQPQHF. The CDR3 DNA reads as TGTGCCACGGGACAGGGTGGGTTTGGCAATCAGCCCCAGCATTTT.

This clone was seen once. This chain joins TRBV6-2 or TRBV6-3 and TRBJ2-7; possibly TRBD1 for D (6 bases). Germline-derived CDR1 and CDR2 are MNHEY and SVGEGT. V was pared by 6 bases and J by 2 bases, with 17 bases between. The CDR3 extends over 15 amino acids. The CDR3 loop is CASSTGTSIPYEQYF. CDR3 nucleotide sequence: TGTGCCAGCAGCACCGGGACATCCATCCCCTACGAGCAGTACTTC.